This TCR beta chain was retrieved from a study of cytomegalovirus exposure and HLA in healthy donors. Study-level points and caveats: A later examination showed that TCR association rates differed by HLA locus, with DRB1 most and HLA-C fewest.

Comments on this clone: No antigen is known for it.

This PCR relied on a set of 60 Vbeta primers and 13 Jbeta primers. The repertoire was sequenced with immunoSEQ multiplex PCR; TCRdb's copy has only in-frame clones and lacks some. Of fewer than 200,000 clones listed, about 70% are singletons. Sequenced material: PBMCs. The sequence was collected from a woman under 40 in good health and CMV-seronegative.

CDR3 DNA: TGTGCCAGCAGTTGGGGGGGTCAACGCAATGAGCAGTTCTTC. It specifies CASSWGGQRNEQFF. The V gene is TRBV27, the J gene TRBJ2-1; TRBD2 matches 7 bases. V lost 4 bases to trimming and J lost 6 bases; unmatched junction nucleotides: 6. This CDR3 has 14 amino acids. CDR1 MNHEY and CDR2 SMNVEV come from the germline V gene (reference sequence).